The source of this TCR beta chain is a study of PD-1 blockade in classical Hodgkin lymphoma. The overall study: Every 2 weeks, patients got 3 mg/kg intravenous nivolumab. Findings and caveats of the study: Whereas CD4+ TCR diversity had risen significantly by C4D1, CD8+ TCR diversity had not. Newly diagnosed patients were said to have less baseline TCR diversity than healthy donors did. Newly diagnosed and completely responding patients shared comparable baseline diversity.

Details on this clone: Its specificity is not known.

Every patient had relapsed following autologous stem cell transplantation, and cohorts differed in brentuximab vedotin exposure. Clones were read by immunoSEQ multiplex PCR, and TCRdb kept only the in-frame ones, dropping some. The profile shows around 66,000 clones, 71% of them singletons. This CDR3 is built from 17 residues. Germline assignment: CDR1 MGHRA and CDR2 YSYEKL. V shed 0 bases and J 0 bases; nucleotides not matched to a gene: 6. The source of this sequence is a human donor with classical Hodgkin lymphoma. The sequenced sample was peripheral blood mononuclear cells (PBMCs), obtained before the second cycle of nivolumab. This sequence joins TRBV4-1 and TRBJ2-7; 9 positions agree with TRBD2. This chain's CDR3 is CASSQDFPTSGSYEQYF. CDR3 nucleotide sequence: TGCGCCAGCAGCCAAGATTTCCCGACTAGCGGCTCCTACGAGCAGTACTTC.